This T cell receptor beta chain was identified during a study of technical replicates of blood from several donors. TCRdb's table, derived via immunoSEQ multiplex PCR, lists solely in-frame clones and lacks some. The sample holds tens of thousands of clones, just under 95% seen once. The length of the CDR3 is 15 residues. The J segment lost 4 bases and the V segment lost 5 bases, leaving 7 bases of the junction unmatched. CDR1 is SGHDT and CDR2 is YYEEEE in the germline V gene. Sequencing input: PBMCs. The clonotype comes from a human donor in good health. Some clones in this sample may be carry-over from other donors' samples. The V call is TRBV5-6, the J call TRBJ2-7, with TRBD2 matching 12 bases. The CDR3 DNA sequence: TGTGCCAGCAGTTTCCTAGCGGGGGGGAAATACGAGCAGTACTTC. Protein product: CASSFLAGGKYEQYF.